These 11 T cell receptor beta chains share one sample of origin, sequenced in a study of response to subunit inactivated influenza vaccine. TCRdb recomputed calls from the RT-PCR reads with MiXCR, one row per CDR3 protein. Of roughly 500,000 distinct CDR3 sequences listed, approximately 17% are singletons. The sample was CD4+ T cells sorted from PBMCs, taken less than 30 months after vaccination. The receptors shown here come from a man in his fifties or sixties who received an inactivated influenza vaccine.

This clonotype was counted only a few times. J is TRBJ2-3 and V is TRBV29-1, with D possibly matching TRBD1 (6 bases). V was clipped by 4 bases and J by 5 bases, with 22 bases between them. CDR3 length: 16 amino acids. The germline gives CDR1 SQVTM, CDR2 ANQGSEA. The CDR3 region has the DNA TGCAGCGTTGTTGGGGTGAGGGGGATTTCTGGAGATACGCAGTATTTT. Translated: CSVVGVRGISGDTQYF.

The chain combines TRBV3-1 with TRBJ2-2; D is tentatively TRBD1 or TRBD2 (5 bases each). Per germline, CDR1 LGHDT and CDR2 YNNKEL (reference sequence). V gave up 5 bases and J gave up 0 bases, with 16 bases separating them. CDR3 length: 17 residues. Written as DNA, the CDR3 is TGTGCCAGCAGCTCGCCCCCCGGGACGGCGAACACCGGGGAGCTGTTTTTT. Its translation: CASSSPPGTANTGELFF.

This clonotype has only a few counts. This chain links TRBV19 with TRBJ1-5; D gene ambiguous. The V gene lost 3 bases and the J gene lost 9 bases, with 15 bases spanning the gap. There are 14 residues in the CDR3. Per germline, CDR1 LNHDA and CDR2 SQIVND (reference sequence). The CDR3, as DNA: TGTGCCAGTAGTATCTACCTGGATGCCCCGCCCCAGCATTTT. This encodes CASSIYLDAPPQHF.

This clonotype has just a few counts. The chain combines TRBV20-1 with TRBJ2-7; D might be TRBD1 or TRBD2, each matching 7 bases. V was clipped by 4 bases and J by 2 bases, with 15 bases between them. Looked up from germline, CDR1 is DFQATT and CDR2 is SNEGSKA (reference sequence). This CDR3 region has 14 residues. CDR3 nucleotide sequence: TGCAGTGCTACACACAGGGGAGGGCCCTACGAGCAGTACTTC. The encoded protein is CSATHRGGPYEQYF.

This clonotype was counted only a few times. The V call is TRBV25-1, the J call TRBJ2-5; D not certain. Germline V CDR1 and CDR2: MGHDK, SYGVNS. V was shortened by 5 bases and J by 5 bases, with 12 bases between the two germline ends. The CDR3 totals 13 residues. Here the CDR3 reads CASSPHRPETQYF. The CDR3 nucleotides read TGTGCCAGCAGTCCCCACCGACCGGAGACCCAGTACTTC.

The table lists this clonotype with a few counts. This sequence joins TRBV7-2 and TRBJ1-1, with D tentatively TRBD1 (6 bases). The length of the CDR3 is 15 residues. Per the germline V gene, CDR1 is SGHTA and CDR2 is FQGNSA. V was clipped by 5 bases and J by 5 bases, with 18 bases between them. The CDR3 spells CASSERPIQGTEAFF. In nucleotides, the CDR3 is TGTGCCAGCAGCGAGCGACCGATTCAGGGGACTGAAGCTTTCTTT.

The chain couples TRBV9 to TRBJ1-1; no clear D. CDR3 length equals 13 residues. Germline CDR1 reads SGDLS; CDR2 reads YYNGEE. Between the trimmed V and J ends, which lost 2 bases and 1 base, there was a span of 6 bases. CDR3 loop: CASSVIENTEAFF. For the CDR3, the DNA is TGTGCCAGCAGCGTTATAGAGAACACTGAAGCTTTCTTT.

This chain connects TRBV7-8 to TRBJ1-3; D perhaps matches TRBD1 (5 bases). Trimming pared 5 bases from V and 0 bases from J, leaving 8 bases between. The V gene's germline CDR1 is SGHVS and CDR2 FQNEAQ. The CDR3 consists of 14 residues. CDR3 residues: CASSRGHSGNTIYF. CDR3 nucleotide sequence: TGTGCCAGCAGCAGGGGCCACTCTGGAAACACCATATATTTT.

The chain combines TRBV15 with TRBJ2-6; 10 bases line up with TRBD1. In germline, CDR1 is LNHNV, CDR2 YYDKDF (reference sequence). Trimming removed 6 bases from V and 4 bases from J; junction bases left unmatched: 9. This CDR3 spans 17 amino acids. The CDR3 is CATRGGQGSPGANVLTF. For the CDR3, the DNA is TGTGCCACCAGGGGGGGACAGGGGTCTCCCGGGGCCAACGTCCTGACTTTC.

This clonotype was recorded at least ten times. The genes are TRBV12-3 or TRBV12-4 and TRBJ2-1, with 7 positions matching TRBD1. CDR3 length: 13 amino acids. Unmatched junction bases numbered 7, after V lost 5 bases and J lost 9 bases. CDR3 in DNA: TGTGCCAGCAGTCCAGGGGGAAACGGTGAGCAGTTCTTC. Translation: CASSPGGNGEQFF.

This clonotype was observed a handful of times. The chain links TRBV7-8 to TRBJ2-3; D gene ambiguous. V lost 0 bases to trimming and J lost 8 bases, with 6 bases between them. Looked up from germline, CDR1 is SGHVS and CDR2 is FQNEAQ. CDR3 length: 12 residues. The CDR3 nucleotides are TGTGCCAGCAGCTTAGCCTCGGGTACGCAGTATTTT. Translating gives CASSLASGTQYF.